These 9 T cell receptor beta chains were sequenced from one sample in a study of cytomegalovirus exposure and HLA in healthy donors (dated by TCRdb to 2015 to 2018). The library came from the immunoSEQ multiplex PCR assay. TCRdb obtained this table from immuneACCESS and retained in-frame rearrangements with V and J assigned. These tables miss some clones; where compared with another copy, unresolved V genes account for less than half of the shortfall, and the remainder is unexplained. The sample table contains 330,000 or so clones; only one count was recorded for more than 80% of them. The biggest ten clones account for 0.7% to 0.85% of the sample. Sequencing was performed on PBMCs. These receptors were obtained from a woman in her late teens or twenties in good health and CMV-seronegative.

The chain carries TRBV18 and TRBJ1-4; D is perhaps TRBD1 (6 bases). Germline V gene sequence: CDR1 KGHSH, CDR2 LQKENI. With 0 bases removed from V and 3 bases from J, the gap between germline ends came to 11 bases. The CDR3 spans 16 residues. The CDR3 protein is CASSPPSRGSNEKLFF. CDR3 coding DNA: TGTGCCAGCTCACCACCCAGCAGGGGTTCTAATGAAAAACTGTTTTTT.

V usage is TRBV7-2 and J usage is TRBJ2-7; 12 nucleotides line up with TRBD2. Germline V lookup: CDR1 SGHTA, CDR2 FQGNSA. The CDR3 spans 14 residues. J lost 5 bases, V lost 5 bases, and 4 bases had no gene match. This CDR3 is CASSVGLAGNEQYF. The CDR3 nucleotides read TGTGCCAGCAGCGTGGGACTAGCGGGTAACGAGCAGTACTTC.

The chain combines TRBV7-9 with TRBJ2-5, with 12 positions matching TRBD1. The CDR3 is made up of 16 amino acids. Trimming at V came to 4 bases and at J to 5 bases, leaving 8 bases not matched to a gene. CDR1 is SEHNR, CDR2 FQNEAQ, per germline (reference sequence). CDR3 DNA: TGTGCCAGCAGCTCCATCGGGACAGGGGGCGCCGAGACCCAGTACTTC. It is translated as CASSSIGTGGAETQYF.

The CDR3 region has the DNA TGTGCCAGCAGTTCGACAGTGAACACTGAAGCTTTCTTT. It translates to CASSSTVNTEAFF. The chain combines TRBV6-6 with TRBJ1-1; D is possibly TRBD1 (5 bases). Germline V CDR1 and CDR2: MNHNY, SVGAGI (reference sequence). There are 13 residues in the CDR3. Trimming removed 4 bases at V and 0 bases at J, with 6 bases between.

The CDR3 region has the DNA TGTGCCAGCAGCCCTCAGCCGGGACTAGGTTTCGAGCAGTACTTC. Residues: CASSPQPGLGFEQYF. This chain joins TRBV11-2 and TRBJ2-7; 8 nucleotides line up with TRBD2. The germline CDR1 and CDR2 sequences are SGHAT and FQNNGV. This CDR3 is 15 amino acids long. V dropped 5 bases and J dropped 6; count of bases not matched to a gene: 12.

The CDR3 loop is CASSVSGETQYF. Written as DNA, the CDR3 is TGTGCCAGCAGTGTGTCGGGAGAGACCCAGTACTTC. The genes are TRBV2 and TRBJ2-5; D is undetermined. CDR1 SNHLY and CDR2 FYNNEI come from the germline V gene. This CDR3 has 12 amino acids. The V end lost 4 bases, the J end lost 4 bases, and 7 bases lay between the germline ends.

This sequence joins TRBV14 and TRBJ2-7; 10 bases are a match to TRBD1. This CDR3 comprises 15 residues. V shed 4 bases and J 2 bases; nucleotides not matched to a gene: 5. Germline V CDR1 and CDR2: SGHDN, FVKESK. The CDR3 DNA sequence: TGTGCCAGCAGCCGGCGAGGGACAGGGGCCTACGAGCAGTACTTC. Its protein is CASSRRGTGAYEQYF.

The chain links TRBV9 to TRBJ2-3; 7 nucleotides line up with TRBD2. The CDR3 sequence is 15 residues long. Looked up from germline, CDR1 is SGDLS and CDR2 is YYNGEE. The V and J ends lost 3 bases and 6 bases, in that order; junction bases with no gene match: 10. The CDR3 sequence is CASSADLNSGDTQYF. In DNA form, the CDR3 reads TGTGCCAGCAGCGCTGACTTAAATAGCGGGGATACGCAGTATTTT.

The genes are TRBV6-6 and TRBJ2-7; a possible D gene is TRBD1 (5 bases). V was pared by 0 bases and J by 4 bases, with 10 bases between. The length of the CDR3 is 14 residues. Germline CDR1 and CDR2: MNHNY and SVGAGI (reference sequence). The CDR3 loop is CASSYSGPGYEQYF. In DNA form, the CDR3 reads TGTGCCAGCAGTTACTCAGGGCCAGGGTACGAGCAGTACTTC.